The 24 T cell receptor beta chains given below trace back to one sample, sequenced in a study of blood T cell repertoires in COVID-19. Produced via immunoSEQ multiplex PCR; TCRdb's table is partial and in-frame only. This table has 70,000 or so clones, about 81% appearing once. The sequenced sample was peripheral blood. The receptors here all came from a human donor in a cohort sampled during active COVID-19.

The chain recombines TRBV6-5 with TRBJ1-2, with TRBD1 identical over 7 bases. The germline CDR1 and CDR2 sequences are MNHEY and SVGAGI. The CDR3 has 13 amino acids. V lost 5 bases, J lost 6 bases, and 6 bases stayed unmatched. The CDR3 DNA follows: TGTGCCAGCAGTCCAGACAGGGTCCATGGCTACACCTTC. This translates into CASSPDRVHGYTF.

The chain carries TRBV4-1 and TRBJ2-3; 11 bases are a match to TRBD2. The germline V gene encodes CDR1 MGHRA and CDR2 YSYEKL. The V segment lost 4 bases and the J segment 5 bases; nucleotides outside the gene matches: 11. This CDR3 is built from 17 residues. The CDR3 DNA is TGCGCCAGCAGCCCGATAGCGGGGGGGCCTCTTGGAGATACGCAGTATTTT. Protein: CASSPIAGGPLGDTQYF.

This chain uses TRBV19 with TRBJ2-7; 9 nucleotides line up with TRBD1. Germline-derived CDR1 and CDR2 are LNHDA and SQIVND (reference sequence). CDR3 size: 14 residues. V was pared by 10 bases and J by 5 bases, with 12 bases of the junction left unmatched. Here the CDR3 reads CATTPPDRGDEQYF. CDR3 bases: TGTGCCACCACACCCCCGGACAGGGGTGACGAGCAGTACTTC.

In its sample, this clone was seen once. This chain connects TRBV27 to TRBJ2-7; 7 bases are a match to TRBD2. CDR1 and CDR2 (germline): MNHEY, SMNVEV (reference sequence). This CDR3 is built from 15 residues. J was trimmed by 3 bases and V by 8 bases; bases with no gene match: 13. CDR3 protein: CASGGIRTSVYEQYF. The CDR3 DNA sequence: TGTGCCAGCGGTGGAATCCGGACTAGTGTCTACGAGCAGTACTTC.

The chain joins TRBV6-5 to TRBJ1-1, with D perhaps TRBD1 (5 bases). The ends were cut back, 3 bases at V and 1 base at J, with 12 bases in the middle. Looked up from germline, CDR1 is MNHEY and CDR2 is SVGAGI. CDR3 length: 15 amino acids. CDR3 nucleotide sequence: TGTGCCAGCAGTTATTCCGCGGGGACGAACACTGAAGCTTTCTTT. Translating gives CASSYSAGTNTEAFF.

This sequence joins TRBV11-2 and TRBJ2-7, with 7 bases aligning to TRBD1. The germline V gene encodes CDR1 SGHAT and CDR2 FQNNGV. This CDR3 is built from 15 residues. V lost 5 bases and J lost 1; bases outside the gene matches: 8. The CDR3 loop is CASSMGQRRSYEQYF. CDR3 sequence (DNA): TGTGCCAGCAGCATGGGACAGCGACGTTCCTACGAGCAGTACTTC.

This chain links TRBV9 with TRBJ1-5; maybe TRBD1 (6 bases). Looked up from germline, CDR1 is SGDLS and CDR2 is YYNGEE. This CDR3 has 14 amino acids. Trimming left V 3 bases short and J 4 bases short, with 11 bases between. The CDR3 nucleotides are TGTGCCAGCAGCGAAGGGGGAACGAATCAGCCCCAGCATTTT. This sequence encodes CASSEGGTNQPQHF.

The CDR3 sequence is CASSQENQPRLYEQYF. The CDR3 coding sequence is TGCGCCAGCAGCCAAGAGAACCAGCCCAGGCTCTACGAGCAGTACTTC. V usage is TRBV4-3 and J usage is TRBJ2-7; the D is unclear. V lost 0 bases to trimming and J lost 3 bases, with 15 bases between them. This CDR3 is built from 16 residues. The germline gives CDR1 LGHNA, CDR2 YSLEER.

The chain links TRBV7-9 to TRBJ1-1; D ambiguous. CDR3 length: 13 amino acids. V was shortened by 6 bases and J by 0 bases, with 8 bases between the two germline ends. From germline, CDR1 is SEHNR and CDR2 FQNEAQ (reference sequence). The CDR3 is CASSLLMNTEAFF. CDR3 DNA sequence: TGTGCCAGCAGTTTGCTAATGAACACTGAAGCTTTCTTT.

This rearrangement joins TRBV5-1 to TRBJ1-4, with 9 bases aligning to TRBD1. Germline values: CDR1 SGHRS, CDR2 YFSETQ. The CDR3 length is 15 residues. V lost 2 bases, J lost 3 bases, and 2 bases stayed unmatched. The chain's CDR3 is CASSLQGAANEKLFF. As DNA, the CDR3 is TGCGCCAGCAGCTTACAGGGGGCAGCTAATGAAAAACTGTTTTTT.

The chain has TRBV12-5 and TRBJ2-1, with 13 bases matching TRBD2. CDR1 LGHNT and CDR2 FRNRAP come from the germline V gene. The length of the CDR3 is 16 residues. Losses at the gene ends were 1 base for V and 6 bases for J; bases not matched to a gene: 3. In DNA form, the CDR3 reads TGTGCTAGTGGTTTGGGGACTAGCGGGGGCCCCAATGAGCAGTTCTTC. Its translation: CASGLGTSGGPNEQFF.

The V call is TRBV12-3 or TRBV12-4, the J call TRBJ1-2; D might be TRBD1 (6 bases). The CDR3 extends over 13 amino acids. V was clipped by 2 bases and J by 5 bases, with 9 bases between them. In nucleotides, the CDR3 is TGTGCCAGCAGTTTAAGGACAGCGTATGGCTACACCTTC. Amino acids: CASSLRTAYGYTF.

This clone has only a few counts. This chain links TRBV5-6 with TRBJ1-5, with D unclear. This CDR3 region has 16 residues. Germline CDR1 reads SGHDT; CDR2 reads YYEEEE. V was trimmed by 2 bases and J by 3 bases, leaving 15 bases between them. This chain's CDR3 is CASSFGHNYLNQPQHF. The CDR3 bases are TGTGCCAGCAGCTTCGGTCATAATTACCTCAATCAGCCCCAGCATTTT.

This chain joins TRBV6-1 and TRBJ2-7, with D possibly TRBD2 on 6 matching bases. The V gene's germline CDR1 is MNHNS and CDR2 SASEGT. V lost 1 base and J lost 6, with 7 bases in between. The CDR3 length is 12 residues. CDR3 coding DNA: TGTGCCAGCAGTGAAGTGGGGGGCGAGCAGTACTTC. Amino acids: CASSEVGGEQYF.

This chain links TRBV6-5 with TRBJ1-5, with a possible D match to TRBD1 (5 bases). V was clipped by 0 bases and J by 6 bases, with 12 bases between them. The length of the CDR3 is 15 residues. The V gene's germline CDR1 is MNHEY and CDR2 SVGAGI. CDR3 nucleotide sequence: TGTGCCAGCAGTTACTCCAGCAGGGCTGGTCAGCCCCAGCATTTT. Its translation is CASSYSSRAGQPQHF.

The chain uses TRBV18 and TRBJ2-2; D gene ambiguous. Between the trimmed V and J ends, which lost 5 bases and 2 bases, there was a span of 15 bases. The CDR3 spans 16 residues. Germline CDR1 reads KGHSH; CDR2 reads LQKENI. CDR3 sequence (DNA): TGTGCCAGCTCAACAACTTGGGCTGCTAACACCGGGGAGCTGTTTTTT. This codes for CASSTTWAANTGELFF.

This chain joins TRBV6-5 and TRBJ2-7; D perhaps matches TRBD2 (6 bases). The CDR3 runs to 14 residues. Germline V gene data show CDR1 as MNHEY and CDR2 as SVGAGI. The V gene lost 0 bases and the J gene lost 2 bases, with 8 bases spanning the gap. The CDR3: CASSYSGLTYEQYF. The CDR3 DNA is TGTGCCAGCAGTTACTCGGGACTCACCTACGAGCAGTACTTC.

The chain uses TRBV7-2 and TRBJ1-2; 7 bases match TRBD1. CDR1 and CDR2 (germline): SGHTA, FQGNSA. V was clipped by 5 bases and J by 4 bases; unmatched bases: 7. The CDR3 runs 14 residues. The CDR3 bases are TGTGCCAGCAGCCGTGACAGGGCGGTCTATGGCTACACCTTC. Translation: CASSRDRAVYGYTF.

CDR3 nucleotides: TGTGCCAGCAGCTTAGGAGACAGGGGTGAGCAGTTCTTC. It translates to CASSLGDRGEQFF. V gene TRBV11-2 combines with J gene TRBJ2-1; 8 bases line up with TRBD1. The trim removed 1 base at V and 9 bases at J, leaving 2 bases unmatched. CDR1 is SGHAT and CDR2 is FQNNGV in the germline V gene. The CDR3 runs to 13 residues.

This clone was seen more than once but under ten times. J is TRBJ1-2 and V is TRBV7-9, with 9 bases fitting TRBD1. Germline-derived CDR1 and CDR2 are SEHNR and FQNEAQ (reference sequence). This CDR3 is built from 15 residues. Unmatched junction bases numbered 9, after V lost 5 bases and J lost 5 bases. This CDR3 reads CASSPTGGKSYGYTF. The DNA for the CDR3 is TGTGCCAGCAGCCCGACAGGGGGAAAGAGTTATGGCTACACCTTC.

V usage is TRBV7-9 and J usage is TRBJ1-1; D is perhaps TRBD1 (6 bases). The V end was cut by 4 bases, the J end by 6 bases, with 12 bases between. The CDR3 totals 13 residues. The germline CDR1 and CDR2 sequences are SEHNR and FQNEAQ (reference sequence). CDR3 bases: TGTGCCAGCAGCTCCGGGACAAGCGCTGAAGCTTTCTTT. Translation: CASSSGTSAEAFF. The whole variable domain, filled in from reference TRBV7-9 and TRBJ1-1, reads DTGVSQNPRHKITKRGQNVTFRCDPISEHNRLYWYRQTLGQGPEFLTYFQNEAQLEKSRLLSDRFSAERPKGSFSTLEIQRTEQGDSAMYLCASSSGTSAEAFFGQGTRLTVV.

This clone was found once. The chain joins TRBV12-3 or TRBV12-4 to TRBJ1-2, with 7 nucleotides matching TRBD1. Unmatched junction bases numbered 8, after V lost 6 bases and J lost 7 bases. The CDR3 totals 13 residues. CDR3 sequence (DNA): TGTGCCAGCAGCCTACAGACAGGGTCTGGCTACACCTTC. It codes for CASSLQTGSGYTF.

The rearrangement links TRBV14 to TRBJ1-2, with no clear D. CDR1 and CDR2 (germline): SGHDN, FVKESK. This CDR3 has 14 amino acids. The V end was cut by 1 base, the J end by 7 bases, with 13 bases between. As DNA, the CDR3 is TGTGCCAGCAGCCAAGTCCGAGGGTACGGTGGCTACACCTTC. Its protein product is CASSQVRGYGGYTF.

V and J are TRBV5-1 and TRBJ1-5; D is ambiguous. The CDR3 has 14 residues. The ends were cut back, 1 base at V and 4 bases at J, with 9 bases in the middle. Germline CDR1 SGHRS, CDR2 YFSETQ. CDR3 in DNA: TGCGCCAGCAGCTTGTCTGGGAGTAATCAGCCCCAGCATTTT. Its translation: CASSLSGSNQPQHF.